A selection of T cell receptor beta chains follows, all from one sample in a study of response to subunit inactivated influenza vaccine. TCRdb itself ran the RT-PCR reads through MiXCR, one entry per CDR3 protein. This table holds more than 200,000 distinct CDR3 sequences, 9% to 15% found once. This material consisted of non-naive T cells sorted from PBMCs, taken roughly 15 days before vaccination. These receptors all come from a man aged 50 to 59 who received an inactivated influenza vaccine. Each CDR3 is given with its conserved first and last residue. The order of the fields is J gene, V gene, D gene, CDR3 protein. A D gene is named only where the DNA matches it firmly.

>TRBJ2-3|TRBV11-2|.
CASSLDPPGLGMADTQYF
>TRBJ2-3|TRBV7-8|.
CASSWPRTDTQYF
>TRBJ2-7|TRBV6-2/TRBV6-3|TRBD2
CASSYSWLAGGSSPLYEQYF
>TRBJ2-3|TRBV10-3|TRBD2
CAISGGRESDTQYF
>TRBJ2-7|TRBV29-1|.
CSVAFGAGHGEQYF
>TRBJ2-3|TRBV6-2/TRBV6-3|.
CASSYGGRETDTQYF
>TRBJ2-7|TRBV6-2/TRBV6-3|.
CASIRDTGAYEQYF
>TRBJ2-7|TRBV5-1|TRBD2
CASREGLANEQYF
>TRBJ2-3|TRBV20-1|TRBD2
CSVLVGLAGGYRTDTQYF
>TRBJ2-2|TRBV2|.
CASKFGGVDTGELFF
>TRBJ2-5|TRBV9|TRBD2
CASSAGLAGQETQYF
>TRBJ2-7|TRBV27|.
CASSSSVKTYEQYF
>TRBJ2-2|TRBV28|.
CASFSPTGELFF
>TRBJ1-2|TRBV5-1|.
CASSLDPNYGYTF
>TRBJ2-1|TRBV9|TRBD1
CASSPGQGEGEQFF
>TRBJ1-1|TRBV5-1|.
CASSLDGKGPMNTEAFF
>TRBJ2-7|TRBV4-3|TRBD1
CASSSDRGIYEQYF
>TRBJ2-1|TRBV12-3/TRBV12-4|.
CASRDGWGEYNEQFF
>TRBJ1-6|TRBV20-1|.
CSAKDTSRSPLRF
>TRBJ1-6|TRBV12-3/TRBV12-4|.
CASTPGISYNSPLHF
>TRBJ2-7|TRBV20-1|.
CSARDAGSSSYEQYF
>TRBJ2-1|TRBV5-1|.
CASSTANPSNEQFF
>TRBJ2-5|TRBV5-4|TRBD2
CASSLGPGGQETQYF
>TRBJ2-5|TRBV2|.
CASSRTGTHKETQYF
>TRBJ2-5|TRBV5-1|TRBD2
CASSLGLADPETQYF